This TCR beta chain was captured by sequencing in a study of blood T cells in healthy people across ages (dated by TCRdb to about 2015). Turning to the overall study: In model experiments, template switching captured roughly one uniquely barcoded TCR beta cDNA molecule for every two T cells. The study measured age-related changes in TCR beta repertoire diversity using deep sequencing normalized with unique cDNA molecular identifiers. Donors were grouped into four age groups: young (average approximately 16 years), middle-aged (39), aged (about 59) and long-lived (around 80). To avoid experimental bias, donors of different ages were distributed randomly across sequencing lanes. The study analyzed two additional independent replicas of 1 million unique cDNA reads from the same blood draw for two donors, one aged 18 to 29 and one aged 80 or older. Here is what the overall study found, with its caveats: Conclusive comparison of naive and antigen-experienced compartments was prevented by the profiling of bulk unsorted PBMCs. Observed TCR beta diversity correlated strongly with the percentage of naive T cells measured by flow cytometry. Estimates of total diversity from one million sequenced T cells were regarded as lower bounds and underestimates. Donor CMV infection status was unknown, potentially confounding age-related changes in expanded clonotypes. Compared with the aged group, the long-lived group had more naive CD4+ T cells, fewer expanded clones and increased TCR diversity, a pattern suggesting age selection. As age increased, observed TCR beta diversity per million T cells dropped in a roughly linear way, and a significant reduction was already evident by age approximately 40.

Library construction relied on 5' RACE. These reads were obtained on an Illumina HiSeq 2500. A second PCR of roughly 7 to 11 cycles was run with a J-beta primer mix and a sample-barcoded 5' primer. A unique molecular identifier was introduced onto each TCR beta cDNA molecule by a template-switch 5' adaptor carrying 12 random nucleotides. Each sample yielded at least 2.5 million CDR3-containing paired-end reads. First-strand cDNA was synthesized from all RNA with the Mint cDNA synthesis kit, primed by a TRBC-specific oligonucleotide. Following uracil-DNA glycosylase treatment, all cDNA underwent a first 18-cycle PCR with the universal primers M1SS and BC2_uni_R. From the authors' description of their analysis: For normalization, 1 million high-quality reads were randomly selected from each sample, with every read carrying a distinct molecular identifier. Instead of being binned into consensus sequences, reads that shared molecular identifiers were thrown out. MiTCR, run with a Q25 quality threshold and the strictest error-elimination algorithm, handled CDR3 identification, clonotype clustering and error correction. A nonparametric unseen species model with Euler transformation was used to estimate a lower bound on total TCR beta diversity. TCRdb's own reprocessing of the public reads used fastp at Q25 and MiXCR and kept productive beta chains. Every entry covers one CDR3 protein and lists the most common genes and DNA from its rows. For this entry, the V and J calls and clone size follow TCRdb and not the study's own pipeline. Across this sample there are 1.5 million to 2 million distinct CDR3 sequences, with roughly 27% seen only once. More than 6% of the sample goes to the ten largest clones.

Of note for this clonotype: No antigen is known for it. The germline gene is not matched at one end of the junction; a read error may be the cause.

The CDR3 spans 16 residues, from the cysteine through the phenylalanine. Only the CDR3 DNA stays, 48 bases, in frame from base 1. CDR1 is given as SGHNT and CDR2 as YYREEE, both from the germline V gene (reference sequence). The donors were 40 or so Caucasian individuals from Russia, aged about 6 to 95 years, who were systemically healthy. Each donor gave approximately 9.4 milliliters of peripheral blood, drawn into EDTA-treated Vacutainer tubes. PBMCs were isolated by Ficoll-Paque density-gradient centrifugation, with at least 6.5 million obtained per sample. Trizol reagent was used to extract total RNA from the PBMCs, yielding at least 6 micrograms per sample. Naive CD45RAhigh/CD27high T cell percentages were measured by flow cytometry on a PBMC aliquot from every donor.

Sequencing was performed on blood. The TCR sequence derives from a woman in her thirties in good health. The rearrangement combines TRBV5-4 with TRBJ2-1, and the D gene may be TRBD2, 6 bases matching. The nucleotide sequence is TGTGCCAGCAGCTTGGGGGGAGCGGGCTCCTACAGTGAGCAGTTCTTC. Its protein reads: CASSLGGAGSYSEQFF. This CDR3, with the reference TRBV5-4 and TRBJ2-1 proteins standing in past its ends, gives the full variable domain ETGVTQSPTHLIKTRGQQVTLRCSSQSGHNTVSWYQQALGQGPQFIFQYYREEENGRGNFPPRFSGLQFPNYSSELNVNALELDDSALYLCASSLGGAGSYSEQFFGPGTRLTVL.